This paragraph covers one T cell receptor (beta chain) sequence. The data belong to a study of blood T cell repertoires in COVID-19. V shed 3 bases, J shed 11 bases, and the junction held 5 bases outside the gene matches. CDR1 is KGHDR and CDR2 is SFDVKD in the germline V gene. The CDR3 is 12 amino acids. Generated by immunoSEQ multiplex PCR, the TCRdb table keeps only in-frame clones and is missing some. The table shows fewer than 200,000 clones, with around four fifths occurring only once. This clonotype was obtained from a woman older than 75 with COVID-19, enrolled during active disease. The chain recombines TRBV24-1 with TRBJ2-5, with 7 positions matching TRBD2. Material: peripheral blood. Here the CDR3 reads CATSDTSGVQYF. CDR3 nucleotides: TGTGCCACCAGTGATACAAGCGGGGTACAGTACTTC.